This T cell receptor beta chain was retrieved from a study of T cell repertoires in breast cancer. Study in general: Tumors, lymph nodes and blood came from breast cancer patients, plus healthy blood.

During the second nested PCR, blocking oligonucleotides suppressed genes that were not paired. TCRdb re-derived calls from the emulsion pairing reads in MiXCR, one entry per CDR3 protein. Of about 40,000 distinct CDR3 sequences in the sample, under 60% are singletons; the top ten hold around three fifths. The trim removed 3 bases at V and 7 bases at J, leaving 10 bases unmatched. CDR3 length equals 16 residues. CDR1 SGDLS and CDR2 YYNGEE come from the germline V gene. Paired alpha-beta TCRs of CD8+ T cells were analyzed by expanded emulsion RT-PCR. Positively selected CD8+ T cells rested overnight with 9 to 10 IU/mL IL-2 before emulsion RT-PCR. Broader study findings: Tumor-involved sentinel nodes shared approximately 7.7% of TCRs with matched tumors, tumor-free nodes roughly 1.8%. Varied nucleotide sequences encoding shared TCRs suggest antigen-driven selection and expansion.

Concerning this clonotype itself: The antigen remains undetermined.

V is TRBV9 and J is TRBJ2-2; 9 bases agree with TRBD1. Input material: CD8+ T cells. The receptor was derived from a pool of human donors with breast cancer or a healthy control (not recorded which). The CDR3 region is CASSASGTGRGGELFF. The CDR3 DNA reads TGTGCCAGCAGCGCCTCCGGGACAGGGAGAGGCGGGGAGCTGTTTTTT. The full variable domain, rest sourced from reference TRBV9 and TRBJ2-2, is DSGVTQTPKHLITATGQRVTLRCSPRSGDLSVYWYQQSLDQGLQFLIQYYNGEERAKGNILERFSAQQFPDLHSELNLSSLELGDSALYFCASSASGTGRGGELFFGEGSRLTVL.